This TCR beta chain is drawn from a study of blood T cell repertoires in COVID-19 (dated by TCRdb to 2020 to 2021). A note on the overall study: Samples covering the acute and convalescent phases of COVID-19 were provided by collaborators in the United States, Italy and Spain. Deeply sampled blood TCRbeta repertoires from subjects exposed to, actively infected with, or recovered from COVID-19 were included in the dataset. The samples were drawn from the first 160 participants of the ongoing ImmuneRACE study and from over 950 subjects provided by 6 global collaborators. The sample metadata nearly always contained a de-identified subject ID, COVID-19 status, age in years and sex. The repertoires were released in a freely available public database meant as a resource for research on the immune response to SARS-CoV-2. The prospective study material was composed of cDNA or gDNA derived from T cells, B-cell-depleted T cells, or PBMCs. HLA class I and class II types, where available, came from metadata supplied by the sample provider rather than from assay-based typing. Study-wide conclusions, independent of this receptor: How much clinical and demographic metadata was included differed by source and by participant, and the metadata was provided uncurated.

Measured from the cysteine to the phenylalanine, the CDR3 is 17 residues long. Here the CDR3 DNA is all that survives: 51 bases in frame from base 1. V loses 2 bases of germline sequence and J loses 1 base, and the interval between the two ends is 15 bases. As encoded in the germline V gene (reference sequence), CDR1 is LGHDT while CDR2 is YNNKEL. TCRbeta CDR3 regions were amplified from genomic DNA using the immunoSEQ Assay, a bias-controlled multiplex PCR. The paper's data handling went like this. Nucleated cell counts per sample were estimated from amplification of reference gene primers within the assay. To quantify the absolute abundance of each unique TCRbeta CDR3 rearrangement, sequence reads were collapsed and filtered. For each sample, productive Simpson clonality was calculated as the square root of Simpson's diversity index across productive rearrangements. Drawn from immuneACCESS, this table holds only the in-frame rearrangements with V and J called that TCRdb kept. Clones are partly lost; checked studies trace under half to an unresolved V gene and leave the rest unexplained. V and J calls and clone size are given by that table; D and trimming were obtained from the DNA. Within this sample are about 410,000 clones, with roughly 88% of them counted one time only. The ten biggest clones cover about 0.57% of the sample.

Comment on this clone: It lacks a known antigen. No base-level quality is on record; no much larger clone is a single base apart.

Participants in the prospective study were aged roughly 18 to 89 years, lived in some 24 United States geographic areas, and enrolled through a virtual design. In the prospective study, participants were assigned to cohorts based on the clinical history participants reported in a screening survey and a study questionnaire. For ImmuneRACE Cohort 3, a participant was defined as recovered based on two consecutive negative NP/OP PCR tests, clearance by a healthcare professional, or resolution of symptoms. In the prospective study, whole blood, serum and a nasopharyngeal or oropharyngeal swab were collected from each participant by mobile phlebotomists. Over an approximately 2-month period, participants in the prospective study had the option of providing additional blood draws and questionnaires. Before DNA extraction, prospective study blood samples were shipped either frozen or at room temperature.

The rearrangement combines TRBV3-1 (or the pseudogene TRBV3-2) with TRBJ2-1; TRBD2 is a possible D gene, resting on 5 matching bases. What was sequenced was PBMCs or T cells enriched from blood (not recorded which). The source of this sequence is a man aged 18 to 30 who had recovered from COVID-19. The CDR3 in this case is CASSQNPGLASYNEQFF. The bases read TGTGCCAGCAGCCAAAACCCCGGGCTAGCTTCCTACAATGAGCAGTTCTTC.